This is a list of T cell receptor beta chains from one sample in a study of blood T cell repertoires in COVID-19. Data came from immunoSEQ multiplex PCR; TCRdb stores just in-frame clones and leaves some out. The sample lists approximately 90,000 clones; around 80% were seen once. The material sequenced was peripheral blood. The receptor source for this set is a human donor in a cohort sampled during active COVID-19. Both conserved end residues are part of each CDR3. The D gene is left open where the match is weak. Clone sizes are given selectively: once, few, many, or a class where the clone is expanded.

abundance: NA
d_gene: TRBD2
v_gene: TRBV28
len: 17
j_gene: TRBJ2-1
CDR3nt: TGTGCCAGCAGTCAGGTTGGCCGCCTAGCGGGGGGCAATGAGCAGTTCTTC
CDR3aa: CASSQVGRLAGGNEQFF

abundance: NA
d_gene: TRBD1
v_gene: TRBV18
len: 16
j_gene: TRBJ1-5
CDR3nt: TGTGCCAGCTCGCCTCAAAGACAGGGGCTAGATCAGCCCCAGCATTTT
CDR3aa: CASSPQRQGLDQPQHF

abundance: once
d_gene: TRBD1
v_gene: TRBV27
len: 20
j_gene: TRBJ1-4
CDR3nt: TGTGCCAGCAGTTTATCGATAATAGGGACAGGGTTCCCAATGCGGGAAAAACTGTTTTTT
CDR3aa: CASSLSIIGTGFPMREKLFF

abundance: NA
d_gene: TRBD2
v_gene: TRBV7-8
len: 12
j_gene: TRBJ2-1
CDR3nt: TGTGCCAGCAGCTTAGAAGGGACTAGCTCGATCTTC
CDR3aa: CASSLEGTSSIF

abundance: NA
d_gene: TRBD2
v_gene: TRBV28
len: 14
j_gene: TRBJ2-1
CDR3nt: TGTGCCAGCAGGACTAGCGGGAGTATTCATGAGCAGTTCTTC
CDR3aa: CASRTSGSIHEQFF

abundance: once
d_gene: TRBD2
v_gene: TRBV27
len: 16
j_gene: TRBJ2-2
CDR3nt: TGTGCCAGCAGTTTATCCCCGGGAGGGACGCCCGGGGAGCTGTTTTTT
CDR3aa: CASSLSPGGTPGELFF

abundance: NA
d_gene: NA
v_gene: TRBV28
len: 16
j_gene: TRBJ1-2
CDR3nt: TGTGCCAGCAGTCCCTACCGATTCGAGGGCCACTATGGCTACACCTTC
CDR3aa: CASSPYRFEGHYGYTF

abundance: NA
d_gene: TRBD1
v_gene: TRBV6-2/TRBV6-3
len: 16
j_gene: TRBJ2-7
CDR3nt: TGTGCCAGCAGTTCAGGGGGAGTAACAGGGGTATACGAGCAGTACTTC
CDR3aa: CASSSGGVTGVYEQYF

abundance: few
d_gene: NA
v_gene: TRBV5-1
len: 15
j_gene: TRBJ2-5
CDR3nt: TGCGCCAGCAGGAAAGCCAACAGCTACCAAGAGACCCAGTACTTC
CDR3aa: CASRKANSYQETQYF

abundance: NA
d_gene: NA
v_gene: TRBV27
len: 12
j_gene: TRBJ2-7
CDR3nt: TGTGCCTCCCGGCAGGGGAGCAACGAGCAGTACTTC
CDR3aa: CASRQGSNEQYF

abundance: many
d_gene: TRBD2
v_gene: TRBV2
len: 16
j_gene: TRBJ2-1
CDR3nt: TGTGCCAGCAGTGACTCCGGACTAGCGGGCAACAATGAGCAGTTCTTC
CDR3aa: CASSDSGLAGNNEQFF

abundance: NA
d_gene: TRBD2
v_gene: TRBV24-1
len: 15
j_gene: TRBJ2-1
CDR3nt: TGTGCCACCGGCAGCGGGACTAGCGGTTACAATGAGCAGTTCTTC
CDR3aa: CATGSGTSGYNEQFF

abundance: few
d_gene: NA
v_gene: TRBV2
len: 13
j_gene: TRBJ1-3
CDR3nt: TGTGCCAGCGGGACTAGCTCTGGAAACACCATATATTTT
CDR3aa: CASGTSSGNTIYF

abundance: NA
d_gene: NA
v_gene: TRBV6-2/TRBV6-3
len: 15
j_gene: TRBJ2-2
CDR3nt: TGTGCCAGCAGTTCCATGACTCCTTCGGCCGGGGAGCTGTTTTTT
CDR3aa: CASSSMTPSAGELFF

abundance: few
d_gene: NA
v_gene: TRBV19
len: 15
j_gene: TRBJ2-4
CDR3nt: TGTGCCAGCACAGCAACCAACCTAGCCAAAAACATTCAGTACTTC
CDR3aa: CASTATNLAKNIQYF

abundance: once
d_gene: TRBD1
v_gene: TRBV7-2
len: 15
j_gene: TRBJ2-5
CDR3nt: TGTGCCAGCAGCTTGGGACAGGGTTTTGAAGAGACCCAGTACTTC
CDR3aa: CASSLGQGFEETQYF

abundance: NA
d_gene: TRBD2
v_gene: TRBV28
len: 18
j_gene: TRBJ2-7
CDR3nt: TGTGCCAGCAGTCCCGGGGTCCTAGCGGGTGGGCTCCACTACGAGCAGTACTTC
CDR3aa: CASSPGVLAGGLHYEQYF

abundance: NA
d_gene: NA
v_gene: TRBV28
len: 12
j_gene: TRBJ1-2
CDR3nt: TGTGCCAGCAGCAAGGGGGGGTATGGCTACACCTTC
CDR3aa: CASSKGGYGYTF

abundance: NA
d_gene: TRBD1
v_gene: TRBV5-1
len: 15
j_gene: TRBJ2-3
CDR3nt: TGCGCCAGCAGTCCCGGACAGGGGGCTTGGGATACGCAGTATTTT
CDR3aa: CASSPGQGAWDTQYF

abundance: NA
d_gene: NA
v_gene: TRBV7-2
len: 17
j_gene: TRBJ2-7
CDR3nt: TGTGCCAGCAGCCCCGTTGAGGGATTTCGATCGCCCTCCGGGCAGTACTTC
CDR3aa: CASSPVEGFRSPSGQYF

abundance: NA
d_gene: NA
v_gene: TRBV30
len: 14
j_gene: TRBJ1-5
CDR3nt: TGTGCCTGGAGTGTGATGACAGGAAATCAGCCCCAGCATTTT
CDR3aa: CAWSVMTGNQPQHF

abundance: NA
d_gene: NA
v_gene: TRBV29-1
len: 12
j_gene: TRBJ2-7
CDR3nt: TGCAGCGTTGAAGCCCCAGGGTGGGAGCAGTACTTC
CDR3aa: CSVEAPGWEQYF

abundance: NA
d_gene: NA
v_gene: TRBV5-1
len: 15
j_gene: TRBJ2-3
CDR3nt: TGCGCCAGCAGCTTGGAAGCGAGCCGATTAGATACGCAGTATTTT
CDR3aa: CASSLEASRLDTQYF

abundance: NA
d_gene: NA
v_gene: TRBV5-6
len: 14
j_gene: TRBJ1-3
CDR3nt: TGTGCCAGCAGGTTGGGGCTCTCTGGAAACACCATATATTTT
CDR3aa: CASRLGLSGNTIYF

abundance: NA
d_gene: TRBD2
v_gene: TRBV6-5
len: 15
j_gene: TRBJ2-3
CDR3nt: TGTGCCAGCGTCCGTAGCGGGGGAAACACAGATACGCAGTATTTT
CDR3aa: CASVRSGGNTDTQYF

abundance: NA
d_gene: NA
v_gene: TRBV25-1
len: 15
j_gene: TRBJ2-5
CDR3nt: TGTGCCAGCAGCCTACCACAGGGTCAGACGGAGACCCAGTACTTC
CDR3aa: CASSLPQGQTETQYF

abundance: NA
d_gene: NA
v_gene: TRBV7-2
len: 12
j_gene: TRBJ2-2
CDR3nt: TGTGCCAGCAGCTTAGCCGGCGGGGAGCTGTTTTTT
CDR3aa: CASSLAGGELFF